This paragraph covers one T cell receptor (beta chain) sequence. The antigen is not known. One base away lies a much larger clone, so this may be a sequencing read error. These data belong to a study of T cells in Graves' hyperthyroidism and ophthalmopathy. About the study: Before any treatment, at initial diagnosis, peripheral blood was collected.

Study-level points and caveats: Blood samples included most of the expanded thyroid clonotypes exceeding 0.001. The model's output predicted ophthalmopathy at a median of around 6.9 months prior to onset.

Pregnant or lactating patients were excluded, as were those with uncontrolled infection or other autoimmune disease. The CDR3 extends over 15 amino acids. CDR1 and CDR2 (germline): SGHRS, YFSETQ. Regions amplified from RNA transcripts were the TCR beta CDR3 regions. HTBI primers were the set used in a first-round RT-PCR of the TCR CDR3. TCRdb re-derived calls from the multiplex PCR reads in MiXCR, one entry per CDR3 protein. This table has some 300,000 distinct CDR3 sequences, 10% to 15% appearing once. The chain joins TRBV5-1 to TRBJ2-1, with 9 bases fitting TRBD1. Sample: blood. This TCR came from a woman aged 25 to 39 with Graves' hyperthyroidism that later progressed to Graves' ophthalmopathy. CDR3 amino acids: CASSHDRGSYNGQFF. The DNA for the CDR3 is TGCGCCAGCAGCCATGACAGGGGGTCCTACAATGGGCAGTTCTTC.